This entry is about one T cell receptor (beta chain). Naive CD8 cells lacked CD45RO and underwent positive selection for CCR7, leaving out terminally differentiated effector memory CD45RA+ cells. The data were produced by immunoSEQ multiplex PCR, yet TCRdb's version contains in-frame clones alone and is incomplete. In the table there are about 2 million clones, just under 95% of which are singletons. The sample comes from a study of shared clonotypes between healthy human individuals. The germline gives CDR1 SGHTA, CDR2 FQGNSA. Trimming pared 3 bases from V and 4 bases from J, leaving 15 bases between. The CDR3 sequence is 15 residues long.

This chain links TRBV7-2 with TRBJ2-5; tentatively, D is TRBD2 (5 bases). This clonotype was sampled from a man aged 18 to 30 in good health. The material sequenced was naive CD8+ T cells sorted from blood. The DNA of the CDR3 is TGTGCCAGCAGCTTTGGCCCCCGGGAACCAGAGACCCAGTACTTC. It specifies CASSFGPREPETQYF.